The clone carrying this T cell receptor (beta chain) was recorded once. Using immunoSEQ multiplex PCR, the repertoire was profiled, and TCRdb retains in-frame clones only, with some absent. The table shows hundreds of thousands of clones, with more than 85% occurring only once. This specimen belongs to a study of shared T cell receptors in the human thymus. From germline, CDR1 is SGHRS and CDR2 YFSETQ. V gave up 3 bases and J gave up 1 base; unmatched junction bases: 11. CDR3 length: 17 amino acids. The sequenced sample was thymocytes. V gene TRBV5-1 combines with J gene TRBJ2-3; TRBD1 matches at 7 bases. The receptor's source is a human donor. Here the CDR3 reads CASSSFTIRGCTDTQYF. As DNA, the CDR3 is TGCGCCAGCAGCTCCTTCACTATCAGGGGGTGCACAGATACGCAGTATTTT.